This TCR beta chain derives from a study of T cell responses to AZD1222 COVID-19 vaccine. The length of the CDR3 is 17 residues. Method: immunoSEQ multiplex PCR; TCRdb's copy keeps in-frame clones and lacks some. This table holds 110,000 to 150,000 clones, 90% to 95% found once. The chain couples TRBV21-1 to TRBJ2-1. TRBV21-1 represents a pseudogene. The receptor was isolated from an adult in good health. Sequenced material: peripheral blood, taken on day 0 of AZD1222 vaccination. For the CDR3, the DNA is TGTGCCAGCAGCAACGTACTACGGGCTCCTTGTACTAATGAGCAGTTCTTC. Translating gives CASSNVLRAPCTNEQFF.